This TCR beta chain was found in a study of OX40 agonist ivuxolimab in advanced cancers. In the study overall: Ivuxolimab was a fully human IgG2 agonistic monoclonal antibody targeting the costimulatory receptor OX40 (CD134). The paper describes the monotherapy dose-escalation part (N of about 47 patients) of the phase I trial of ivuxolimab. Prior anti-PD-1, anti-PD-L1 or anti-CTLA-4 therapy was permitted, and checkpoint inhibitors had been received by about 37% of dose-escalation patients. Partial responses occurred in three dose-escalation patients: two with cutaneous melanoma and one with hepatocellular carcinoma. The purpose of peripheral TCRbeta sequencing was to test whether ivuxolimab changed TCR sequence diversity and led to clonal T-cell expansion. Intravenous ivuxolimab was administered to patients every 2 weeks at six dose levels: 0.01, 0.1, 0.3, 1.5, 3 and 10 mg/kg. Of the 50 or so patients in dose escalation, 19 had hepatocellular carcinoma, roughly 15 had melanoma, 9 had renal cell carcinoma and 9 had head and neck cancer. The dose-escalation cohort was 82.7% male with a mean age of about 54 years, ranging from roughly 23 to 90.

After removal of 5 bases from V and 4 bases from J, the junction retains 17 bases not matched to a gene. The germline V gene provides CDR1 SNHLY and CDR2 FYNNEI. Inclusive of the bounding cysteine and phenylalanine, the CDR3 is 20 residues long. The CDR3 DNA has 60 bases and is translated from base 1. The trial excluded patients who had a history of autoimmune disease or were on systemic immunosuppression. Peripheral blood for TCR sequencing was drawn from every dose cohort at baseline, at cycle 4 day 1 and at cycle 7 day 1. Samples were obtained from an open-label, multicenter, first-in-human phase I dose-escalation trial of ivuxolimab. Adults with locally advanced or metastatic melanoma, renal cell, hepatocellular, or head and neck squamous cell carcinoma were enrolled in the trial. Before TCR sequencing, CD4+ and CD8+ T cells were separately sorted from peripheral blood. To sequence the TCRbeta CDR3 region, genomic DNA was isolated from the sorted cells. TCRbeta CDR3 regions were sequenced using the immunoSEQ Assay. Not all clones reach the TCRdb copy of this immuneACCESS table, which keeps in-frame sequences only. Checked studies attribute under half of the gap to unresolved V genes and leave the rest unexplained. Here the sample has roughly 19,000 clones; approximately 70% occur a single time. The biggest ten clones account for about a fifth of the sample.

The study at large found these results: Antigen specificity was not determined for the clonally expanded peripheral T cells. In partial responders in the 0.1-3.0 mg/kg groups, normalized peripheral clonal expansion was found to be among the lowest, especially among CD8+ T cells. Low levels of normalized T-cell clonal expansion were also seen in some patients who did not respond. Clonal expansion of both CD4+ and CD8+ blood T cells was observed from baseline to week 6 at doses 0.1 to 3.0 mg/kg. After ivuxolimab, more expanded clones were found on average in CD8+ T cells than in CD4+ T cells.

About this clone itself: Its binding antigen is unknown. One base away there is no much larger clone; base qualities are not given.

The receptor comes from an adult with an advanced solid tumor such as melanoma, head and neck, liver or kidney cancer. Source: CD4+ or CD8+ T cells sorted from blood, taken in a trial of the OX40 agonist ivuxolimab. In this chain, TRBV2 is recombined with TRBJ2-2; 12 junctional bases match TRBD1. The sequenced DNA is TGTGCCAGCAGTTCCTGGGCCTCGGGACAGGGGGCGCCAGGCACCGGGGAGCTGTTTTTT. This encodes CASSSWASGQGAPGTGELFF. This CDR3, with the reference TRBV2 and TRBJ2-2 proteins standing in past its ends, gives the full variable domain EPEVTQTPSHQVTQMGQEVILRCVPISNHLYFYWYRQILGQKVEFLVSFYNNEISEKSEIFDDQFSVERPDGSNFTLKIRSTKLEDSAMYFCASSSWASGQGAPGTGELFFGEGSRLTVL.